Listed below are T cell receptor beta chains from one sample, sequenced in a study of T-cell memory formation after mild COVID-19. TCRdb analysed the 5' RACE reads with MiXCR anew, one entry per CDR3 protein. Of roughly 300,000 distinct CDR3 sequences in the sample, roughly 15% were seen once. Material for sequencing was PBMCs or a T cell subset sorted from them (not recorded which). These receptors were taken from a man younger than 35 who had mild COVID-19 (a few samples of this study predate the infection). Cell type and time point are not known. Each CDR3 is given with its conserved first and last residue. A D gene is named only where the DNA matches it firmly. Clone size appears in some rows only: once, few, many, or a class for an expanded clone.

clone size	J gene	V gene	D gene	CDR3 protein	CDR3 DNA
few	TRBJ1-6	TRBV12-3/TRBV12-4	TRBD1	CASSPGTGHSPLHF	TGTGCCAGCAGTCCCGGGACAGGGCATTCACCCCTCCACTTT
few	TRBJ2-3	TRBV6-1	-	CASSEFSTGRTTDTQYF	TGTGCCAGCAGTGAATTTTCGACCGGACGGACCACAGATACGCAGTATTTT
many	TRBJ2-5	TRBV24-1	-	CATSGIFQETQYF	TGTGCCACCAGCGGAATATTCCAAGAGACCCAGTACTTC
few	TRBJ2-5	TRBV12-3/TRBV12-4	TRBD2	CASSGSRGLAGETQYF	TGTGCCAGCAGTGGCAGCCGCGGACTAGCTGGGGAGACCCAGTACTTC
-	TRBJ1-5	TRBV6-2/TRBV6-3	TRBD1	CASSRGQANQPQHF	TGTGCCAGCAGCAGAGGACAGGCCAATCAGCCCCAGCATTTT
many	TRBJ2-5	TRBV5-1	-	CASSLESGARETQYF	TGCGCCAGCAGCTTGGAGTCCGGGGCCCGAGAGACCCAGTACTTC
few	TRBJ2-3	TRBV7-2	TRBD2	CASRPPGGSGGDTQYF	TGTGCCAGCCGACCCCCGGGGGGTAGCGGGGGTGATACGCAGTATTTT
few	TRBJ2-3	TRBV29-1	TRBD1	CSVGPDRPRGTDTQYF	TGCAGCGTTGGCCCGGACAGGCCCCGAGGCACAGATACGCAGTATTTT
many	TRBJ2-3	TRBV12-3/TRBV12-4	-	CASTIGDTDTQYF	TGTGCCAGCACTATCGGGGACACAGATACGCAGTATTTT
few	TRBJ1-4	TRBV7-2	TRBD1	CASSFLGTGERKLFF	TGTGCCAGCAGCTTTTTAGGGACAGGGGAGAGAAAACTGTTTTTT
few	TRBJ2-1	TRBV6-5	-	CASSVWDLGEQFF	TGTGCCAGCAGTGTTTGGGACTTAGGGGAGCAGTTCTTC
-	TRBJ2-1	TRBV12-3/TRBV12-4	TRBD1	CASSLRQGRLSGGQFF	TGTGCCAGCAGTTTAAGGCAGGGACGGCTCTCAGGGGGGCAGTTCTTC
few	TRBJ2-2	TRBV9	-	CASSVNGGELFF	TGTGCCAGCAGCGTAAATGGTGGGGAGCTGTTTTTT
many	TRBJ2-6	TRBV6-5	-	CASSYSGGAGANVLTF	TGTGCCAGCAGTTACTCAGGGGGGGCTGGGGCCAACGTCCTGACTTTC
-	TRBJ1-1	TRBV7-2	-	CASSQYGNTEAFF	TGTGCCAGCAGCCAATACGGGAACACTGAAGCTTTCTTT
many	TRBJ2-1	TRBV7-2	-	CASSLDSSYNEQFF	TGTGCCAGCAGCTTAGACAGCTCCTACAATGAGCAGTTCTTC
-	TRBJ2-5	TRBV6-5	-	CASRMGREETQYF	TGTGCCAGCCGGATGGGCAGGGAAGAGACCCAGTACTTC
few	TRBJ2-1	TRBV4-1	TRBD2	CASSQSASGGPSNEQFF	TGCGCCAGCAGCCAGTCAGCTAGCGGGGGGCCTTCCAATGAGCAGTTCTTC
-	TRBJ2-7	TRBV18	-	CASSRPSTQAYEQYF	TGTGCCAGCTCACGACCGAGCACTCAGGCCTACGAGCAGTACTTC
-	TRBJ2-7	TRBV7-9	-	CASSLVGTSYEQYF	TGTGCCAGCAGCTTAGTCGGGACATCCTACGAGCAGTACTTC
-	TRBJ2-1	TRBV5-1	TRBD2	CASSLLTSGGSHEQFF	TGCGCCAGCAGCCTACTGACTAGCGGGGGGTCCCATGAGCAGTTCTTC
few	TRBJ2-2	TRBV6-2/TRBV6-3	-	CASSYSAGTGELFF	TGTGCCAGCAGTTACTCTGCTGGAACCGGGGAGCTGTTTTTT
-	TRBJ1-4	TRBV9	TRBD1	CASSVQDRANEKLFF	TGTGCCAGCAGCGTCCAGGACAGGGCTAATGAAAAACTGTTTTTT
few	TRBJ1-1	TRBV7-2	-	CASSLLLKNTEAFF	TGTGCCAGCAGCTTATTGTTAAAGAACACTGAAGCTTTCTTT